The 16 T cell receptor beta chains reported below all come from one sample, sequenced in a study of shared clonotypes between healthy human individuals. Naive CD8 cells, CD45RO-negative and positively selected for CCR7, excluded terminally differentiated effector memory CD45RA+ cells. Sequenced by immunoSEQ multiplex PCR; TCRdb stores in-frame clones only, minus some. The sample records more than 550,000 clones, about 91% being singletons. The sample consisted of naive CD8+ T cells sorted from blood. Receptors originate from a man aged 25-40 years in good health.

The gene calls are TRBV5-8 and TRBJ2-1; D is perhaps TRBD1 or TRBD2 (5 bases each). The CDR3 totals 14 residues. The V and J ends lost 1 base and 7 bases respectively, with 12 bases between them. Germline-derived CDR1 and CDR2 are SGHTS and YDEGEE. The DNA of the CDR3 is TGTGCCAGCAGCTTGTGGGGGAATGGGAATGAGCAGTTCTTC. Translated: CASSLWGNGNEQFF.

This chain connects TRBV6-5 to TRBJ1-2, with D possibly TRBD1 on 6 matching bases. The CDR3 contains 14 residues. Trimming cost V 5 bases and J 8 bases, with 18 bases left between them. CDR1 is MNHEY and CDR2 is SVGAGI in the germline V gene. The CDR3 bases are TGTGCCAGCAGTAACCCCGGGACAATAGGGGGCTACACCTTC. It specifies CASSNPGTIGGYTF.

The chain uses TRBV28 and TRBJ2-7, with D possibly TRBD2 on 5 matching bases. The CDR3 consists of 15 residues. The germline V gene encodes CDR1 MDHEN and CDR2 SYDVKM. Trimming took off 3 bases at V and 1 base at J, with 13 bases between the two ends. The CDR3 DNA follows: TGTGCCAGCAGTTTCCTTCGGGGAGAGTCCTACGAGCAGTACTTC. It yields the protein CASSFLRGESYEQYF. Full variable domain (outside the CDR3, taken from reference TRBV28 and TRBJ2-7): DVKVTQSSRYLVKRTGEKVFLECVQDMDHENMFWYRQDPGLGLRLIYFSYDVKMKEKGDIPEGYSVSREKKERFSLILESASTNQTSMYLCASSFLRGESYEQYFGPGTRLTVT.

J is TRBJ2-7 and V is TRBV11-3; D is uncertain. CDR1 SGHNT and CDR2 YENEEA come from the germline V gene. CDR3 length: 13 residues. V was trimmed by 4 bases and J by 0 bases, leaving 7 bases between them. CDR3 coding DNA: TGTGCCAGCAGCTCAGGACCCTCCTACGAGCAGTACTTC. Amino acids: CASSSGPSYEQYF.

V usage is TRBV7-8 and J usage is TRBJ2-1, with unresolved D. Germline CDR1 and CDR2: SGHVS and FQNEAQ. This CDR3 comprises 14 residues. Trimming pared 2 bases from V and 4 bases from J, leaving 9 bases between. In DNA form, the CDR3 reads TGTGCCAGCAGCTTATCGTACGGGTACAATGAGCAGTTCTTC. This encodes CASSLSYGYNEQFF.

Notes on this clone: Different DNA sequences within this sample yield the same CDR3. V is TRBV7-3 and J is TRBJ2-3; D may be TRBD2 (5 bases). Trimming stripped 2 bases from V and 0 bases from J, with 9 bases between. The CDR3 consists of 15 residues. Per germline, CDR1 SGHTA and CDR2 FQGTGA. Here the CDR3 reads CASSLAGGSTDTQYF. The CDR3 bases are TGTGCCAGCAGCTTAGCCGGCGGGAGCACAGATACGCAGTATTTT.

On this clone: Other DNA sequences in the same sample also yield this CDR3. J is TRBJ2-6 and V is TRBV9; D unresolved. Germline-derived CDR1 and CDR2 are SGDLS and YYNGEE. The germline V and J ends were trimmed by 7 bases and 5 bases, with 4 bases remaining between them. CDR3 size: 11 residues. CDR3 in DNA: TGTGCCAGCTTGAGGGCCAACGTCCTGACTTTC. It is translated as CASLRANVLTF.

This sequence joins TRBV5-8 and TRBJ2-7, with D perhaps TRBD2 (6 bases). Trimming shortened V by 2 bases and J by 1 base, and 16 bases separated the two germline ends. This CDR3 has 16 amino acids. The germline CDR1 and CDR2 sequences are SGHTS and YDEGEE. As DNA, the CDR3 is TGTGCCAGCAGCTTTGTGGGGGGACCCGGGTCCTACGAGCAGTACTTC. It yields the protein CASSFVGGPGSYEQYF.

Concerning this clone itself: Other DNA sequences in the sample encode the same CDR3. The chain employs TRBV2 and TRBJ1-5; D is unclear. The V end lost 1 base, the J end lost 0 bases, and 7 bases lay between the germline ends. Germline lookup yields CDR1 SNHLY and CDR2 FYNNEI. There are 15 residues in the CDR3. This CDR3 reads CASSEDGYSNQPQHF. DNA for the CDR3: TGTGCCAGCAGTGAAGACGGTTATAGCAATCAGCCCCAGCATTTT.

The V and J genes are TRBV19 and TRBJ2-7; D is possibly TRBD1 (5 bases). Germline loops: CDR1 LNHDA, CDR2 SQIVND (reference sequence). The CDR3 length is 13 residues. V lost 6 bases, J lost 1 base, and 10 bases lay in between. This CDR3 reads CASSNRKSYEQYF. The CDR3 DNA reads TGTGCCAGTAGCAACAGGAAATCCTACGAGCAGTACTTC. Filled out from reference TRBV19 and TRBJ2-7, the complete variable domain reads DGGITQSPKYLFRKEGQNVTLSCEQNLNHDAMYWYRQDPGQGLRLIYYSQIVNDFQKGDIAEGYSVSREKKESFPLTVTSAQKNPTAFYLCASSNRKSYEQYFGPGTRLTVT.

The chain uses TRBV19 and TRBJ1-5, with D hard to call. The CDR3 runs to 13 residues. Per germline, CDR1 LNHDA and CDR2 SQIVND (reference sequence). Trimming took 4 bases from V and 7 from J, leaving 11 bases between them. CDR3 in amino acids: CASSSRVEQPQHF. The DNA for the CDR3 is TGTGCCAGTAGTAGTCGTGTCGAGCAGCCCCAGCATTTT.

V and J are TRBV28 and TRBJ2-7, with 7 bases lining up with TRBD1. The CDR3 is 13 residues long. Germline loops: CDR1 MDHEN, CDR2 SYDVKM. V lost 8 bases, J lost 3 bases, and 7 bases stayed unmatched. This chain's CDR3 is CASATGTDYEQYF. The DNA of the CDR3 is TGTGCCAGCGCTACAGGGACAGACTACGAGCAGTACTTC. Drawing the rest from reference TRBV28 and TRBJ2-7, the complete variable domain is DVKVTQSSRYLVKRTGEKVFLECVQDMDHENMFWYRQDPGLGLRLIYFSYDVKMKEKGDIPEGYSVSREKKERFSLILESASTNQTSMYLCASATGTDYEQYFGPGTRLTVT.

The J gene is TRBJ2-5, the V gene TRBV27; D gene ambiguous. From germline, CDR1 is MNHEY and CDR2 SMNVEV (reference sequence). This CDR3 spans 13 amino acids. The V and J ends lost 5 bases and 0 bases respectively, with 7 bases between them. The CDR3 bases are TGTGCCAGCAGTAGGCCGAACCAAGAGACCCAGTACTTC. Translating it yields CASSRPNQETQYF.

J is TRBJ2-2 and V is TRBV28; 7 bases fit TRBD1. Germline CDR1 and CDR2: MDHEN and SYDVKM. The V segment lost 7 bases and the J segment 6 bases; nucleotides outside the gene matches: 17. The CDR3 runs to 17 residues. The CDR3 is CASNPPRSQTGPGELFF. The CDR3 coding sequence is TGTGCCAGCAATCCCCCCCGGTCCCAGACAGGGCCCGGGGAGCTGTTTTTT.

The CDR3 sequence is CASGQHFFDSSYEQYF. CDR3 DNA sequence: TGTGCCAGCGGGCAACATTTTTTTGACAGTTCCTACGAGCAGTACTTC. This chain joins TRBV13 and TRBJ2-7, with D possibly being TRBD1 (5 bases). Germline CDR1 is PRHDT and CDR2 is FYEKMQ (reference sequence). This CDR3 has 16 residues. The V and J ends lost 8 bases and 1 base respectively, with 21 bases between them. Supplemented by reference TRBV13 and TRBJ2-7, the full variable domain reads AAGVIQSPRHLIKEKRETATLKCYPIPRHDTVYWYQQGPGQDPQFLISFYEKMQSDKGSIPDRFSAQQFSDYHSELNMSSLELGDSALYFCASGQHFFDSSYEQYFGPGTRLTVT.

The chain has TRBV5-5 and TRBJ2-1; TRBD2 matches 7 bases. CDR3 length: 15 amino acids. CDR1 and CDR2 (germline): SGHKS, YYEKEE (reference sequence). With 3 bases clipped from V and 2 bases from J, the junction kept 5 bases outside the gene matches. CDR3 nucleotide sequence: TGTGCCAGCAGCTCTGGACTAGGGACCTACAATGAGCAGTTCTTC. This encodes CASSSGLGTYNEQFF.